The entry that follows covers one TCR beta chain sequence. Its antigen is as yet unknown. An end of the junction does not agree with germline; a read error may underlie this. The data were obtained in a study of naive and memory T cell subsets. Four PCR rounds used nested alpha and beta constant region primers plus the SP2 primer. TCRdb re-called the 5' RACE reads through MiXCR, storing one row per CDR3 protein. The table shows roughly 48,000 distinct CDR3 sequences, with about 4.5% occurring only once. The study, taken as a whole, reports: This RNA-based method may be sensitive to activation-related transcript changes.

A UMI-containing oligonucleotide was joined by 3' ligation to the TCR cDNA template. Adult healthy volunteers gave 2.5 ml peripheral blood for whole-blood RNA. The CDR3 length is 15 residues. Germline V gives CDR1 GTSNPN, CDR2 SVGIG (reference sequence). The chain employs TRBV30 and TRBJ2-2; D gene uncertain. This TCR was sampled from a female donor in good health. CDR3 DNA: TGTGCCTGGAGTGCGATTAGAAGGAACACCTGGGAGCTGTTTTTT. Amino acid sequence: CAWSAIRRNTWELFF.